This TCR beta chain was observed in a study of blood T cell repertoires in COVID-19 (dated by TCRdb to 2018 to 2020). In terms of the full investigation: Samples covering the acute and convalescent phases of COVID-19 were provided by collaborators in the United States, Italy and Spain. The material from the prospective study consisted of cDNA or gDNA derived from T cells, B-cell-depleted T cells, or PBMCs. Subjects who had been exposed to COVID-19, were actively infected with it, or had recovered from it provided the deeply sampled blood TCRbeta repertoires that made up the dataset. The repertoires were released in a freely available public database meant as a resource for research on the immune response to SARS-CoV-2. The samples were drawn from the first 160 participants of the ongoing ImmuneRACE study and from over a thousand subjects provided by 6 global collaborators. The sample metadata nearly always contained a de-identified subject ID, COVID-19 status, age in years and sex. Where HLA class I and class II types were available, the types were taken from metadata supplied by the sample provider, not from assay-based typing. Overall results and qualifications from the work: Clinical and demographic metadata were provided uncurated, with the amount varying by source and participant.

TCRbeta CDR3 regions were amplified from genomic DNA using the immunoSEQ Assay, a bias-controlled multiplex PCR. The original methods were these. The number of nucleated cells in each sample was estimated from the amplification of reference gene primers within the assay. To quantify the absolute abundance of each unique TCRbeta CDR3 rearrangement, sequence reads were collapsed and filtered. For each sample, productive Simpson clonality was calculated as the square root of Simpson's diversity index across productive rearrangements. TCRdb retrieved this table from immuneACCESS and kept in-frame rearrangements only. Not all clones are present; in checked studies, unresolved V genes account for under half, and no reason is known for the remainder. That table gives V, J and clone size, and the DNA gave D and trimming. The sample yields about 120,000 clones; less than 90% were counted once. The ten largest clonotypes hold 5% to 7.5% of the sample.

The collaborating institutions used their own protocols to collect whole blood in K2EDTA tubes. For TCRbeta analysis, collaborator samples were shipped as frozen whole blood, as isolated PBMCs, or as DNA extracted from either sample type. Points on this clone: The antigen this receptor binds is unknown. There are no base qualities to consult, and no much larger clone falls within one base.

The clonotype comes from a man aged 80 or over with active or convalescent COVID-19. Sequenced: peripheral blood.

The base sequence is TGTGCCAGCAGCCCGAGGAGGTCCTGGGGGCAGGGAGATACGCAGTATTTT. It is translated as CASSPRRSWGQGDTQYF. The V and J genes are TRBV7-2 and TRBJ2-3; the D gene is perhaps TRBD1, from 6 matching bases. V is cut by 5 bases and J by 5 bases, and the space between the germline ends is 23 bases. Its CDR3 holds 17 amino acids, cysteine through phenylalanine. Just the 51-base CDR3 DNA is kept, in frame starting at base 1. Per the germline V gene, SGHTA is the CDR1 and FQGNSA is the CDR2.